This T cell receptor beta chain derives from a study of T cell clones after liver transplantation. Across the study: Tolerance: complete withdrawal held at least one year, liver enzymes staying within twice normal.

The data were produced by immunoSEQ multiplex PCR, yet TCRdb's version contains in-frame clones alone and is incomplete. The data show tens of thousands of clones, over 55% seen once. The germline gives CDR1 ENHRY, CDR2 SYGVKD. V shed 6 bases and J shed 0 bases, with 11 bases lying between them. There are 14 residues in the CDR3. CD3+CD4+ and CD3+CD8+ cells were FACS-sorted from thawed unstimulated PBMCs. This specimen was CD4+ T cells from blood, taken before liver transplant. This receptor was taken from a human donor who received a liver transplant. The V gene is TRBV10-3, the J gene TRBJ1-2, with D possibly matching TRBD1 (6 bases). The CDR3 sequence is CAIRRQEANYGYTF. CDR3 nucleotides: TGTGCCATCAGACGACAGGAAGCTAACTATGGCTACACCTTC.